These 12 T cell receptor beta chains were all obtained from the same sample, sequenced in a study of response to subunit inactivated influenza vaccine. TCRdb re-analysed the RT-PCR reads in MiXCR, keeping a single row per CDR3 protein. In the table there are roughly 500,000 distinct CDR3 sequences, under 30% of which are singletons. In addition, the sample was reused for a study of T cells expressing NK-cell markers. According to that study: A 5'RACE template switching approach incorporating UMIs was used to make TCR beta cDNA.

Source: CD4+ T cells sorted from PBMCs, taken 12 days after vaccination. The receptors were sampled from a man between 50 and 59 years old who received an inactivated influenza vaccine.

This sequence joins TRBV27 and TRBJ2-4; TRBD1 or TRBD2 may be the D gene (7 bases each). This CDR3 has 18 residues. In germline, CDR1 is MNHEY, CDR2 SMNVEV (reference sequence). The germline V and J ends were trimmed by 2 bases and 2 bases, with 19 bases remaining between them. The DNA of the CDR3 is TGTGCCAGCAGTTTAAAGGGGGGGAAGGGGGCGACCAAAAACATTCAGTACTTC. This gives the protein CASSLKGGKGATKNIQYF.

This clonotype was detected only a few times. The chain is built from TRBV12-3 or TRBV12-4 and TRBJ2-7; D tentatively fits TRBD1 or TRBD2 (5 bases each). The CDR3 length is 15 residues. V lost 2 bases and J lost 0, with 11 bases in between. The CDR3 protein is CASSLTGANSYEQYF. DNA for the CDR3: TGTGCCAGCAGTTTAACCGGGGCCAACTCCTACGAGCAGTACTTC.

In DNA, the CDR3 is TGTGCCAGCATTGGGACGCAGGGTTTCCAGCCCACCTACGAGCAGTACTTC. Translating gives CASIGTQGFQPTYEQYF. The chain couples TRBV2 to TRBJ2-7, with D tentatively TRBD1 or TRBD2 (5 bases each). Trimming took 7 bases from V and 2 from J, leaving 24 bases between them. There are 17 residues in the CDR3. Germline lookup yields CDR1 SNHLY and CDR2 FYNNEI.

This clonotype was observed a handful of times. This chain links TRBV20-1 with TRBJ1-3; no clear D gene. Germline CDR1 DFQATT, CDR2 SNEGSKA (reference sequence). V gave up 1 base and J gave up 3 bases, with 7 bases separating them. The CDR3 extends over 13 amino acids. This CDR3 reads CSARVIGGNTIYF. The CDR3 DNA reads as TGCAGTGCTAGAGTGATTGGTGGAAACACCATATATTTT.

This rearrangement joins TRBV10-3 to TRBJ2-3; tentative D call: TRBD1 (5 bases). The ends were cut back, 7 bases at V and 3 bases at J, with 17 bases in the middle. CDR1 is ENHRY, CDR2 SYGVKD, per germline. The CDR3 has 15 amino acids. As DNA, the CDR3 is TGTGCCATCAAGTCGGCCCAGGGTAGGACAGATACGCAGTATTTT. Its protein is CAIKSAQGRTDTQYF.

This clonotype came up a few times. Here the CDR3 reads CASRPRTRSGGEAFF. The CDR3 region has the DNA TGTGCCAGCAGGCCAAGGACAAGGTCCGGGGGTGAAGCTTTCTTT. The V and J genes are TRBV28 and TRBJ1-1, with D maybe TRBD1 (5 bases). This CDR3 is 15 amino acids long. The germline V and J ends were trimmed by 6 bases and 7 bases, with 21 bases remaining between them. Germline CDR1 MDHEN, CDR2 SYDVKM.

A remark on this clonotype: At one of its ends the junction is not consistent with the germline gene, which may arise from a read error. V is TRBV7-2 and J is TRBJ2-3; the D gene is possibly TRBD2 (6 bases). CDR1 and CDR2 (germline): SGHTA, FQGNSA. The CDR3 is made up of 14 amino acids. CDR3 sequence (DNA): TGTGCCTGCAGCCGGGACTTTTACACAGATACGCAGTATTTT. It encodes CACSRDFYTDTQYF.

The CDR3 nucleotides read TGCAGTGCTAGACCCACACTATCGACTAGTTGGGAGACCCAGTACTTC. Translation gives CSARPTLSTSWETQYF. The V and J genes are TRBV20-1 and TRBJ2-5; maybe TRBD2 (6 bases). Germline loops: CDR1 DFQATT, CDR2 SNEGSKA (reference sequence). V lost 2 bases to trimming and J lost 5 bases, with 21 bases between them. This CDR3 region has 16 residues.

V usage is TRBV19 and J usage is TRBJ2-2, with 7 bases identical to TRBD2. The junction had 8 bases not matched to a gene; V was cut back by 7 bases and J by 3 bases. The CDR3 extends over 15 amino acids. CDR1 and CDR2 (germline): LNHDA, SQIVND (reference sequence). The CDR3 DNA is TGTGCCAGTACAATACTAGCGCGATACACCGGGGAGCTGTTTTTT. It yields the protein CASTILARYTGELFF.

The table lists this clonotype with many counts. V is TRBV5-1 and J is TRBJ2-2, with D unclear. Germline CDR1 reads SGHRS; CDR2 reads YFSETQ. Trimming pared 0 bases from V and 0 bases from J, leaving 6 bases between. The CDR3 length is 15 residues. This CDR3 reads CASSLGNANTGELFF. CDR3 nucleotides: TGCGCCAGCAGCTTGGGGAACGCGAACACCGGGGAGCTGTTTTTT.

The rearrangement joins TRBV20-1 to TRBJ1-1; unclear D gene. Germline loops: CDR1 DFQATT, CDR2 SNEGSKA (reference sequence). Trimming took off 2 bases at V and 5 bases at J, with 9 bases between the two ends. The CDR3 extends over 12 amino acids. In nucleotides, the CDR3 is TGCAGTGCTAGAAAGGGATGGACTGAAGCTTTCTTT. The encoded protein is CSARKGWTEAFF.

The J gene is TRBJ2-5, the V gene TRBV9, with 7 bases matching TRBD1. CDR1 is SGDLS, CDR2 YYNGEE, per germline. The CDR3 is 13 amino acids. V dropped 4 bases and J dropped 4; count of bases not matched to a gene: 4. The CDR3 DNA is TGTGCCAGCAGCCCGGACAGGTCAGAGACCCAGTACTTC. Its translation: CASSPDRSETQYF.